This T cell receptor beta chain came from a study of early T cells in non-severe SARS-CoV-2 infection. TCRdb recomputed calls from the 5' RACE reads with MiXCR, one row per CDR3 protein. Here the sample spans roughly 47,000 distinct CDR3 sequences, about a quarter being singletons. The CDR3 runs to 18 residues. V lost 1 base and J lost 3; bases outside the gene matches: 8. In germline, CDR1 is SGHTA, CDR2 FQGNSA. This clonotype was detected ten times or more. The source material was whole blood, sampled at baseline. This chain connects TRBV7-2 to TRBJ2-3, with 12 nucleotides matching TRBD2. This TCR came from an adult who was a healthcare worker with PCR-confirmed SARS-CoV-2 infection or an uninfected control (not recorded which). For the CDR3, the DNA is TGTGCCAGCAGCTTAGTTCTAGCGGGGGGGCTCACGACAGATACGCAGTATTTT. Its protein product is CASSLVLAGGLTTDTQYF.